This T cell receptor (beta chain) stems from a study of T-cell memory formation after mild COVID-19. Across the study: TCR clusters were mostly confined to one donor each. Study-wide results and limits: Some clones that responded were present in memory (sampled pre-infection), which suggests cross-reactive memory joined.

This clonotype showed up just a few times. Its specificity is unknown. Researchers used 5'RACE with constant-segment primers to make TCR alpha and TCR beta cDNA libraries that carry sample barcodes and UMIs. TCRdb re-derived calls from the 5' RACE reads in MiXCR, one entry per CDR3 protein. The sample holds under 300,000 distinct CDR3 sequences, around 15% seen once. The CDR3 covers 15 residues. After removal of 6 bases from V and 9 bases from J, the junction contained 14 bases not matched to a gene. Germline values: CDR1 MNHNS, CDR2 SASEGT. The chain employs TRBV6-1 and TRBJ2-1; 7 positions agree with TRBD1. This sequence originates from a man younger than 35 who had mild COVID-19 (a few samples of this study predate the infection). Cell type and time point are not known. The sample taken for sequencing was PBMCs or a T cell subset sorted from them (not recorded which). As DNA, the CDR3 is TGTGCCAGCAGACGACCGGGACAGTCAGGATTTGAGCAGTTCTTC. Its translation is CASRRPGQSGFEQFF.